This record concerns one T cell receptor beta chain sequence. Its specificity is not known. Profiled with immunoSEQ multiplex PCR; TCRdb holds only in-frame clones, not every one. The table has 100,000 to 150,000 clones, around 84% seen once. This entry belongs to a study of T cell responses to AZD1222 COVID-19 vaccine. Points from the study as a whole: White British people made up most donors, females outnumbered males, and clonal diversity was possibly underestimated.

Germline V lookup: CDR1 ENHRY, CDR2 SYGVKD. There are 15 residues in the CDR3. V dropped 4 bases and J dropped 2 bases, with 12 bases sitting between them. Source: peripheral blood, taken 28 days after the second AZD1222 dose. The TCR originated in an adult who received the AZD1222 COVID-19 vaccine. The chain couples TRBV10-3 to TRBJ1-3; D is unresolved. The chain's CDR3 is CAISGSRQPGNTIYF. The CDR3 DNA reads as TGTGCCATCAGTGGGTCGCGGCAGCCTGGAAACACCATATATTTT.